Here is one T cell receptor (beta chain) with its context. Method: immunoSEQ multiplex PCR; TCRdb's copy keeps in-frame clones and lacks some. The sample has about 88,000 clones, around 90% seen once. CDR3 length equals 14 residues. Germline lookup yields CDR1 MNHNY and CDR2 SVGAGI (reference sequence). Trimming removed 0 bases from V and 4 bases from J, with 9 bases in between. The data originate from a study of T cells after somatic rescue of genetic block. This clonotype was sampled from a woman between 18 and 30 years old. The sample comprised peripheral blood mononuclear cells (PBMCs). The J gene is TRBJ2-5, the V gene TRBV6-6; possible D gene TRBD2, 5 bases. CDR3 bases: TGTGCCAGCAGTTACTCGGGAGTAAGAGAGACCCAGTACTTC. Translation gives CASSYSGVRETQYF.